This passage covers 6 T cell receptor beta chains from one sample sequenced in a study of OX40 agonist ivuxolimab in advanced cancers. TCRdb's table, derived via immunoSEQ multiplex PCR, lists solely in-frame clones and lacks some. The sample comprises about 68,000 clones, roughly 88% of which are singletons, and about 1.7% rests with the top ten. The specimen comprised CD4+ or CD8+ T cells sorted from blood, sampled in a trial of the OX40 agonist ivuxolimab. These receptor sequences come from an adult with an advanced solid tumor such as melanoma, head and neck, liver or kidney cancer.

The chain links TRBV28 to TRBJ2-3; TRBD2 agrees at 8 bases. The CDR3 covers 14 residues. Trimming removed 6 bases from V and 2 bases from J; junction bases left unmatched: 4. CDR1 and CDR2 from the germline V gene are MDHEN and SYDVKM. The CDR3 DNA reads TGTGCCAGCAGGGTAGCGGGGTTCACAGATACGCAGTATTTT. This translates into CASRVAGFTDTQYF.

This chain uses TRBV5-1 with TRBJ1-1, with D perhaps TRBD1 (5 bases). V was trimmed by 3 bases and J by 1 base, leaving 10 bases between them. CDR1 SGHRS and CDR2 YFSETQ come from the germline V gene. The CDR3 runs 14 residues. This chain's CDR3 is CASSSTVGNTEAFF. The CDR3 nucleotides read TGCGCCAGCAGCTCGACAGTCGGGAACACTGAAGCTTTCTTT.

This chain links TRBV6-5 with TRBJ1-4, with TRBD1 matching over 9 bases. CDR3 size: 15 residues. V was clipped by 4 bases and J by 2 bases; unmatched bases: 2. CDR1 is MNHEY and CDR2 is SVGAGI in the germline V gene. CDR3: CASSLTGGTNEKLFF. The CDR3 DNA reads TGTGCCAGCAGTTTGACAGGGGGGACTAATGAAAAACTGTTTTTT.

V and J are TRBV29-1 and TRBJ2-5; 8 bases agree with TRBD1. Germline assignment: CDR1 SQVTM and CDR2 ANQGSEA. The CDR3 runs 13 residues. J lost 4 bases, V lost 7 bases, and 8 bases had no gene match. CDR3 coding DNA: TGCAGCGCGGACAGGGCGGAGACAGAGACCCAGTACTTC. The encoded protein is CSADRAETETQYF. Full variable domain (rest looked up from reference TRBV29-1 and TRBJ2-5): SAVISQKPSRDICQRGTSLTIQCQVDSQVTMMFWYRQQPGQSLTLIATANQGSEATYESGFVIDKFPISRPNLTFSTLTVSNMSPEDSSIYLCSADRAETETQYFGPGTRLLVL.

The rearrangement uses TRBV5-4 and TRBJ2-7; D uncertain. V lost 4 bases and J 0 bases, leaving 8 bases between the germline ends. The CDR3 is made up of 13 amino acids. In germline, CDR1 is SGHNT, CDR2 YYREEE (reference sequence). CDR3 sequence reads: CASSVQSSYEQYF. CDR3 DNA sequence: TGTGCCAGCAGCGTACAGAGCTCCTACGAGCAGTACTTC. Based on the CDR3 plus reference TRBV5-4 and TRBJ2-7, the full variable domain is ETGVTQSPTHLIKTRGQQVTLRCSSQSGHNTVSWYQQALGQGPQFIFQYYREEENGRGNFPPRFSGLQFPNYSSELNVNALELDDSALYLCASSVQSSYEQYFGPGTRLTVT.

The chain links TRBV7-6 to TRBJ2-2; D call uncertain. Trimming took off 4 bases at V and 3 bases at J, with 9 bases between the two ends. Germline CDR1 reads SGHVS; CDR2 reads FNYEAQ. The CDR3 covers 14 residues. Here the CDR3 reads CASSSQWDTGELFF. DNA for the CDR3: TGTGCCAGCAGCTCCCAGTGGGACACCGGGGAGCTGTTTTTT.